This TCR beta chain was documented in a study of neoadjuvant anti-PD-1 for oral cavity cancer. Study overall: Patients without progression received a fourth nivolumab dose around day 43, then surgical resection on days 50-56.

Trimming left V 4 bases short and J 0 bases short, with 13 bases between. Per germline, CDR1 MNHEY and CDR2 SVGAGI. The CDR3 length is 16 residues. Produced via immunoSEQ multiplex PCR; TCRdb's table is partial and in-frame only. The repertoire includes fewer than 40,000 clones, approximately 90% of them detected once, and roughly 3.6% sits in the top ten. Patients were newly diagnosed with stage II-IVA oral cavity squamous cell carcinoma without prior systemic or radiation treatment. The chain recombines TRBV6-5 with TRBJ2-1; a weak D match, TRBD2 (5 bases). The source was PBMCs, collected before nivolumab (anti-PD-1) treatment. The clonotype was recovered from a person between 35 and 79 years old with oral cavity squamous cell carcinoma. This CDR3 reads CASSSRGLGSYNEQFF. Written as DNA, the CDR3 is TGTGCCAGCAGTTCCCGGGGATTGGGCTCCTACAATGAGCAGTTCTTC.